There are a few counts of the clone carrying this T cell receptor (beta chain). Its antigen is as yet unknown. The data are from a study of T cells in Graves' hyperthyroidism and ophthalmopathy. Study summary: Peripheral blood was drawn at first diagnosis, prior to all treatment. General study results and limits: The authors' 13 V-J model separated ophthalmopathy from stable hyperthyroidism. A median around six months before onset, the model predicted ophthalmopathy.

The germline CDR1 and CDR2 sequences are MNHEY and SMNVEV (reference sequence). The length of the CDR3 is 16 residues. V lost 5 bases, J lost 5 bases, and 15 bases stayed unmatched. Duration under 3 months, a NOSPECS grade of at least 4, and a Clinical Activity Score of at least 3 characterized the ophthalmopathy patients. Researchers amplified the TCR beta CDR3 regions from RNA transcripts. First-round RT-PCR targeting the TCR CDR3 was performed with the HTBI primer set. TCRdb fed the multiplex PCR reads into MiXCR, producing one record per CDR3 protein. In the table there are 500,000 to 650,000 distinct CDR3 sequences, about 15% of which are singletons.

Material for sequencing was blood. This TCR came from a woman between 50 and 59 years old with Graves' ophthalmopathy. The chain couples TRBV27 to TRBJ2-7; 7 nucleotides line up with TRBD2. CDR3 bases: TGTGCCAGCAGTCCCCAACTAGCGACGCTTGGAGACGAGCAGTACTTC. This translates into CASSPQLATLGDEQYF.